This T cell receptor (beta chain) was sequenced for a study of CD8+ T cells in alopecia areata. The germline gives CDR1 SGHVS, CDR2 FQNEAQ. The CDR3 is 13 residues long. The V and J ends lost 6 bases and 6 bases respectively, with 12 bases between them. Extracted RNA was reverse transcribed into cDNA, the sequencing template. Clones were sequenced by immunoSEQ multiplex PCR, and TCRdb holds only the in-frame ones, with some missing. There are 120,000 to 150,000 clones in the sample; roughly 58% occur only once, and approximately 34% lies in the top ten. T lymphocytes (CD4+ and CD8+) were sorted from PBMCs.

The genes are TRBV7-8 and TRBJ2-1; perhaps TRBD1 as D (5 bases). The sequenced sample consisted of CD8+ T cells sorted from blood. The clonotype was recovered from a human donor in good health. In DNA, the CDR3 is TGTGCCAGCAGAATCACTCAGGGCAATGAGCAGTTCTTC. Its protein is CASRITQGNEQFF.